What follows are 6 T cell receptor beta chains derived from one specimen sequenced in a study of blood T cell repertoires in COVID-19. Produced via immunoSEQ multiplex PCR; TCRdb's table is partial and in-frame only. The sample includes around 240,000 clones, about 90% of them seen just once. Sequencing input: PBMCs or T cells enriched from blood (not recorded which). Receptor source: a human donor in a cohort exposed to, infected with or recovered from COVID-19 (not recorded which). The donor label of this sample is uncertain.

This chain connects TRBV5-1 to TRBJ1-6; the match to TRBD1 covers 7 bases. V was clipped by 5 bases and J by 5 bases; unmatched bases: 4. Germline V gives CDR1 SGHRS, CDR2 YFSETQ. The CDR3 covers 14 residues. The CDR3 spells CASRVTGHNSPLHF. CDR3 bases: TGCGCCAGCAGGGTGACAGGGCATAATTCACCCCTCCACTTT.

The table lists this clone with a count of one. The chain has TRBV27 and TRBJ1-5; no clear D. This CDR3 region has 13 residues. V lost 8 bases to trimming and J lost 4 bases, with 12 bases between them. Germline CDR1 is MNHEY and CDR2 is SMNVEV (reference sequence). The CDR3 region is CASSLGWNQPQHF. CDR3 sequence (DNA): TGTGCCAGCTCCCTAGGCTGGAATCAGCCCCAGCATTTT.

In this sample, this clone turned up once. The rearrangement joins TRBV30 to TRBJ2-7, with 8 bases aligning to TRBD1. The CDR3 loop spans 14 amino acids. CDR1 and CDR2 from the germline V gene are GTSNPN and SVGIG (reference sequence). The junction had 7 bases not matched to a gene; V was cut back by 0 bases and J by 6 bases. CDR3 residues: CAWSVTGGAAEQYF. CDR3 nucleotide sequence: TGTGCCTGGAGTGTAACAGGGGGTGCGGCCGAGCAGTACTTC.

This chain connects TRBV24-1 to TRBJ2-3, with D maybe TRBD2 (5 bases). CDR3 size: 16 residues. Deletions cut 3 bases from V and 0 bases from J, with 12 bases between. The germline V gene encodes CDR1 KGHDR and CDR2 SFDVKD. The CDR3 region is CATSDPSPGSTDTQYF. CDR3 bases: TGTGCCACCAGTGATCCCTCACCGGGGAGCACAGATACGCAGTATTTT.

The J gene is TRBJ2-2, the V gene TRBV21-1; the listed D gene, TRBD1, was not tested against the DNA. TRBV21-1 is reported as a pseudogene. The CDR3 runs 15 residues. CDR3 sequence (DNA): TGTGCCAGCAGAACGACAGGCACGATCTCCGGGGAGCTGTTTTTT. Protein sequence: CASRTTGTISGELFF.

The chain carries TRBV10-1 and TRBJ2-4, with a possible D match to TRBD2 (5 bases). CDR1 and CDR2 from the germline V gene are WNHNN and SYGVQD (reference sequence). The CDR3 totals 16 residues. Trimming cost V 8 bases and J 8 bases, with 25 bases left between them. CDR3 in amino acids: CASSFWTPEVKDIQYF. The CDR3 DNA reads as TGCGCCAGCTCTTTCTGGACCCCGGAGGTCAAGGACATTCAGTACTTC.